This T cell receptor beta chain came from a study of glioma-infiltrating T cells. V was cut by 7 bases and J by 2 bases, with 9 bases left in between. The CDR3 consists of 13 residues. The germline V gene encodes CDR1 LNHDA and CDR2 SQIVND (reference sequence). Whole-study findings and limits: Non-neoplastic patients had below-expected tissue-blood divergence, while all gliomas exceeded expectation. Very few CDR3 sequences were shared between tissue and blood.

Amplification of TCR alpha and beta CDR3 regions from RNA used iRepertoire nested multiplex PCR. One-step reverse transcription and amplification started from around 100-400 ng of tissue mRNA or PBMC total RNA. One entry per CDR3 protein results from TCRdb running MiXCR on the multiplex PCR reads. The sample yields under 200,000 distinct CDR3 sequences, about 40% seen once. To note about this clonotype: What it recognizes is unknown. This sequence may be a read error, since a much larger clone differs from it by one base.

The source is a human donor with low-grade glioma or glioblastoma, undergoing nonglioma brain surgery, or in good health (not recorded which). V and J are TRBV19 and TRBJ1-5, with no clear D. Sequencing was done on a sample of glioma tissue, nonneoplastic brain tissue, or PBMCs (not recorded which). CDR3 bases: TGTGCCAGTAACGTCAACGGCAATCAGCCCCAGCATTTT. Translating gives CASNVNGNQPQHF.